This TCR beta chain was captured in a study of human T cells and chemical hapten exposure. Study context: 2% DPC was applied to around 2 cm by around 2 cm of upper inner arm skin for sensitization. Small discrepancies in pooled library volume mainly accounted for the varying TCR yields per sample. Study results and caveats: Patch test score was positively correlated with the counts of TCRs that had expanded at PT1.

Stated time point: pre-sensitization, week 0. Regarding treatment: therapeutic diphenylcyclopropenone sensitization with weekly scalp DPC. Germline V gene sequence: CDR1 PRHDT, CDR2 FYEKMQ (reference sequence). The CDR3 has 13 residues. The V gene lost 5 bases and the J gene lost 4 bases, with 11 bases spanning the gap. This clonotype was observed at least ten times. What it binds is not known. MiXCR was run by TCRdb on the RACE reads, yielding one entry per CDR3 protein. Among some 400,000 distinct CDR3 sequences, 5.1% were seen once, and the ten largest hold approximately 2.4%. Here the sequenced sample was whole blood, taken in connection with sensitization to the hapten diphenylcyclopropenone (DPC). The chain uses TRBV13 and TRBJ1-1; D ambiguous. The clonotype comes from a woman in her fifties or sixties with alopecia areata. Some clones in this sample may be carry-over from other donors' samples. CDR3 coding DNA: TGTGCCAGCAGCCCCGGACCTTTCACTGAAGCTTTCTTT. Translation gives CASSPGPFTEAFF. Full variable domain (outside the CDR3, taken from reference TRBV13 and TRBJ1-1): AAGVIQSPRHLIKEKRETATLKCYPIPRHDTVYWYQQGPGQDPQFLISFYEKMQSDKGSIPDRFSAQQFSDYHSELNMSSLELGDSALYFCASSPGPFTEAFFGQGTRLTVV.